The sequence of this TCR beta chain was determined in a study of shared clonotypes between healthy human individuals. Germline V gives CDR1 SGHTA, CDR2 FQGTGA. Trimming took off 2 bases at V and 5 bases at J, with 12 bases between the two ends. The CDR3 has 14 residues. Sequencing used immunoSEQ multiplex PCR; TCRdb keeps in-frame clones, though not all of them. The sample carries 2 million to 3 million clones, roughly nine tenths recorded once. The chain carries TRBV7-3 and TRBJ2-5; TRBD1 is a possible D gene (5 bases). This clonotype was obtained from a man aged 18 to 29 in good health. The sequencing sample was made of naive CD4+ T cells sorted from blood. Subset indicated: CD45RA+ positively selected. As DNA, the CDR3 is TGTGCCAGCAGCTTAGACAGATATACGGAGACCCAGTACTTC. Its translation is CASSLDRYTETQYF.